This TCR beta chain was documented in a study of long-term antiretroviral therapy in people with HIV. About the study: Collection dates of the earliest samples fall about a decade before the 2015 immediate-ART recommendation.

Post-ART PBMC samples numbered at least two per donor, and pre-ART ones at least one. Of note for this clone: What it recognizes is unknown.

Broader study findings: Every time point showed a repertoire led by clones expanded before ART. For ART adherence, viral resistance and therapy changes, no data were available.

The CDR3 consists of 14 residues. The V and J ends lost 6 bases and 4 bases respectively, with 10 bases between them. Germline CDR1 MNHNS, CDR2 SASEGT. immunoSEQ v3.0 was run at survey level. TCRdb's table, derived via immunoSEQ multiplex PCR, lists solely in-frame clones and lacks some. The repertoire holds about 24,000 clones, with about 86% as singletons. V gene TRBV6-1 combines with J gene TRBJ1-6; D may be TRBD1 (6 bases). This specimen was unsorted PBMCs, taken 1.2 years after starting antiretroviral therapy. The receptor was isolated from a man between 50 and 59 years old with HIV. This CDR3 is CASRAQGYNSPLHF. The CDR3 DNA reads TGTGCCAGCAGAGCACAGGGTTATAATTCACCCCTCCACTTT.